This T cell receptor (beta chain) comes out of a study of T-cell reconstitution after alpha-beta-depleted transplantation in children. Broader study findings: There were reportedly several hundred expanded graft clones from which alpha-beta T cells came about two months after transplant.

This CDR3 spans 14 amino acids. Germline assignment: CDR1 SGHTA and CDR2 FQGNSA. J was trimmed by 6 bases and V by 5 bases; bases with no gene match: 9. Remarks on this clonotype: Its antigen is currently unknown.

Molecular barcoding with unique molecular identifiers was used for the TCRbeta library. MiXCR, run by TCRdb on the PCR reads, gives a single entry per CDR3 protein. The table shows 440,000 or so distinct CDR3 sequences, with 43% occurring only once. The clonotype comes from a girl aged 2 to 10 with aplastic anemia, due to receive a stem cell transplant. The chain employs TRBV7-2 and TRBJ1-2, with 7 bases aligning to TRBD1. Specimen: PBMCs, collected before TCRalphabeta/CD19-depleted stem cell transplant. This chain's CDR3 is CASSAQIQGNGYTF. The CDR3 DNA reads TGTGCCAGCAGCGCCCAGATACAGGGGAATGGCTACACCTTC.